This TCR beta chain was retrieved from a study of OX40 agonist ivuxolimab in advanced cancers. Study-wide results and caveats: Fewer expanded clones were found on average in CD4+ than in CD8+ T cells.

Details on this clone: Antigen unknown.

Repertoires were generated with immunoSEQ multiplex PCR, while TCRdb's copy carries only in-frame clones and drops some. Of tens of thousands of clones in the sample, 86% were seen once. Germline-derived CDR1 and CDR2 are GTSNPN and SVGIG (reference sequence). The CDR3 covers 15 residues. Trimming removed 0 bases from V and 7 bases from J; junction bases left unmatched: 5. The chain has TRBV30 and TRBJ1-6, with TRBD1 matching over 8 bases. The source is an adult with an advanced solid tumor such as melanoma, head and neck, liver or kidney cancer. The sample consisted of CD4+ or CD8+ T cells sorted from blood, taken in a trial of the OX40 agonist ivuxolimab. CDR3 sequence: CAWSVQTGVNSPLHF. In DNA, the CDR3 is TGTGCCTGGAGTGTCCAGACAGGGGTAAATTCACCCCTCCACTTT.